The rows below give T cell receptor beta chains drawn from one sample of a study of blood T cells in healthy people across ages. TCRdb called the 5' RACE reads again in MiXCR, with one record for every CDR3 protein. The sample has roughly 800,000 distinct CDR3 sequences, about 62% seen once. The sample comprised blood. These receptors came from a young man in good health. The CDR3 runs from the conserved cysteine through the conserved F or W. The order of the fields is clone size, D gene, J gene, V gene, CDR3 DNA, CDR3 protein. A D gene is named only where the DNA matches it firmly. Only part of the rows carry a size: once, few, many, or a class if the clone is expanded.

clone size: NA
D gene: NA
J gene: TRBJ2-5
V gene: TRBV24-1
CDR3 DNA: TGTGCCACCAGTGATCGGACAGAAGAGACCCAGTACTTC
CDR3 protein: CATSDRTEETQYF

clone size: few
D gene: NA
J gene: TRBJ1-5
V gene: TRBV29-1
CDR3 DNA: TGCAGCGTTGCCCAGGGCAATCAGCCCCAGCATTTT
CDR3 protein: CSVAQGNQPQHF

clone size: NA
D gene: NA
J gene: TRBJ2-1
V gene: TRBV20-1
CDR3 DNA: TGCAGTGCTAGACCTAACCCACAGGGAGGGAATGAGCAGTTCTTC
CDR3 protein: CSARPNPQGGNEQFF

clone size: NA
D gene: TRBD1
J gene: TRBJ2-4
V gene: TRBV20-1
CDR3 DNA: TGCAGTGCTAGAGGAGGCGGACAGGATGCCAAAAACATTCAGTACTTC
CDR3 protein: CSARGGGQDAKNIQYF

clone size: few
D gene: TRBD2
J gene: TRBJ2-3
V gene: TRBV12-3/TRBV12-4
CDR3 DNA: TGTGCCAGCAGCCCTAGCGGGGGCTACACAGATACGCAGTATTTT
CDR3 protein: CASSPSGGYTDTQYF

clone size: NA
D gene: TRBD2
J gene: TRBJ2-3
V gene: TRBV7-9
CDR3 DNA: TGTGCCAGCAGCTTAGGAGGCGGGGGGAGCACAGATACGCAGTATTTT
CDR3 protein: CASSLGGGGSTDTQYF

clone size: NA
D gene: NA
J gene: TRBJ2-5
V gene: TRBV12-3/TRBV12-4
CDR3 DNA: TGTGCCAGCAGTGTAACCGTTCAAGAGACCCAGTACTTC
CDR3 protein: CASSVTVQETQYF

clone size: once
D gene: TRBD1
J gene: TRBJ2-7
V gene: TRBV12-3/TRBV12-4
CDR3 DNA: TGTGCCAGCACCATGGGACAGGGGGCCGGGACTAGACAGTACTTC
CDR3 protein: CASTMGQGAGTRQYF

clone size: NA
D gene: NA
J gene: TRBJ1-4
V gene: TRBV6-5
CDR3 DNA: TGTGCCAGCTCACGGGGGCTAAACATTGAAAAACTGTTTTTT
CDR3 protein: CASSRGLNIEKLFF

clone size: few
D gene: TRBD1
J gene: TRBJ1-2
V gene: TRBV3-1
CDR3 DNA: TGTGCCAGCAGCCAAGCTGGGACAGGCCCTAACTATGGCTACACCTTC
CDR3 protein: CASSQAGTGPNYGYTF

clone size: many
D gene: TRBD1
J gene: TRBJ1-5
V gene: TRBV4-2
CDR3 DNA: TGTGCCAGTTCGACAGGGGACCGGCCCCAGCATTTT
CDR3 protein: CASSTGDRPQHF

clone size: NA
D gene: TRBD1
J gene: TRBJ1-2
V gene: TRBV20-1
CDR3 DNA: TGCAGTGCTTCACAGGGGAGGATTGGCTACACCTTC
CDR3 protein: CSASQGRIGYTF

clone size: NA
D gene: TRBD2
J gene: TRBJ2-7
V gene: TRBV6-5
CDR3 DNA: TGTGCCAGCAACCAAAGGACTAGCGGACGCTACGAGCAGTACTTC
CDR3 protein: CASNQRTSGRYEQYF

clone size: NA
D gene: NA
J gene: TRBJ1-2
V gene: TRBV13
CDR3 DNA: TGTGCCAGCAGCGCCTACAGGGATGGCTACACCTTC
CDR3 protein: CASSAYRDGYTF

clone size: NA
D gene: NA
J gene: TRBJ2-5
V gene: TRBV4-3
CDR3 DNA: TGCGCCAGCAGCCAAGTAGCGGAAAGCCAAGAGACCCAGTACTTC
CDR3 protein: CASSQVAESQETQYF

clone size: NA
D gene: TRBD1
J gene: TRBJ2-7
V gene: TRBV20-1
CDR3 DNA: TGCAGTGCTCGGGACAGGATCTACGAGCAGTACTTC
CDR3 protein: CSARDRIYEQYF

clone size: NA
D gene: NA
J gene: TRBJ2-4
V gene: TRBV5-5
CDR3 DNA: TGTGCCAGCAGCTCAAACAGCAGAACGTACCTAGCCAAAAACATTCAGTACTTC
CDR3 protein: CASSSNSRTYLAKNIQYF

clone size: NA
D gene: TRBD2
J gene: TRBJ2-2
V gene: TRBV9
CDR3 DNA: TGTGCCAGCAGCCAGGGGACTAGCGGGGACATTGAGCTGTTTTTT
CDR3 protein: CASSQGTSGDIELFF

clone size: NA
D gene: NA
J gene: TRBJ2-5
V gene: TRBV20-1
CDR3 DNA: TGCAGTGCTACGCATTTTTCTGGGGAGACCCAGTACTTC
CDR3 protein: CSATHFSGETQYF

clone size: NA
D gene: NA
J gene: TRBJ2-1
V gene: TRBV7-9
CDR3 DNA: TGTGCCAGCACCAACAATGAGCAGTTCTTC
CDR3 protein: CASTNNEQFF

clone size: few
D gene: TRBD2
J gene: TRBJ2-7
V gene: TRBV29-1
CDR3 DNA: TGCAGCGTTAGGGGCGGGAGCTCCTACGAGCAGTACTTC
CDR3 protein: CSVRGGSSYEQYF

clone size: NA
D gene: NA
J gene: TRBJ2-2
V gene: TRBV15
CDR3 DNA: TGTGCCACCAGCCCCCGAGAGGCGATTAACACCGGGGAGCTGTTTTTT
CDR3 protein: CATSPREAINTGELFF

clone size: NA
D gene: NA
J gene: TRBJ1-2
V gene: TRBV5-1
CDR3 DNA: TGCGCCAGCAGCTTAGGCCAGCAGTATGGCTACACCTTC
CDR3 protein: CASSLGQQYGYTF

clone size: NA
D gene: NA
J gene: TRBJ2-1
V gene: TRBV9
CDR3 DNA: TGTGCCAGCAGACAGGGTTTGCTAGAGGATGAGCAGTTCTTC
CDR3 protein: CASRQGLLEDEQFF

clone size: NA
D gene: NA
J gene: TRBJ1-1
V gene: TRBV27
CDR3 DNA: TGTGCCAGTTCCTTGGGGAGGTGGGCTGAAGCTTTCTTT
CDR3 protein: CASSLGRWAEAFF

clone size: NA
D gene: TRBD1
J gene: TRBJ1-6
V gene: TRBV20-1
CDR3 DNA: TGCAGTGCGGGGGACAGCTTTAATTCACCCCTCCACTTT
CDR3 protein: CSAGDSFNSPLHF

clone size: NA
D gene: NA
J gene: TRBJ1-2
V gene: TRBV7-2
CDR3 DNA: TGTGCCAGCAGCTTAGCGGTTGGGTCGGGGGACGGCTACACCTTC
CDR3 protein: CASSLAVGSGDGYTF

clone size: NA
D gene: TRBD1
J gene: TRBJ2-1
V gene: TRBV5-1
CDR3 DNA: TGCGCCAGCAGCTTCGGACAGGGGGAAAGCGATGAGCAGTTCTTC
CDR3 protein: CASSFGQGESDEQFF

clone size: NA
D gene: TRBD2
J gene: TRBJ2-5
V gene: TRBV12-3/TRBV12-4
CDR3 DNA: TGTGCCAGCAGCCTGCTCCCTCCGGGACTAGCGGAACAAGAGACCCAGTACTTC
CDR3 protein: CASSLLPPGLAEQETQYF

clone size: NA
D gene: NA
J gene: TRBJ1-4
V gene: TRBV20-1
CDR3 DNA: TGCAGTGCTAGGGGCAGCTATGAAAAACTGTTTTTT
CDR3 protein: CSARGSYEKLFF

clone size: few
D gene: NA
J gene: TRBJ2-5
V gene: TRBV7-2
CDR3 DNA: TGTGCCAGCAGCCGAAGGGGGCAAGAGACCCAGTACTTC
CDR3 protein: CASSRRGQETQYF

clone size: NA
D gene: NA
J gene: TRBJ2-3
V gene: TRBV20-1
CDR3 DNA: TGCAGTGCTAGGTCCGGGACATTATTCACGCAGTATTTT
CDR3 protein: CSARSGTLFTQYF

clone size: few
D gene: NA
J gene: TRBJ2-6
V gene: TRBV14
CDR3 DNA: TGTGCCAGTTCTCTCAGGGGAGGACCCAGCTCTGGGGCCAACGTCCTGACTTTC
CDR3 protein: CASSLRGGPSSGANVLTF

clone size: NA
D gene: NA
J gene: TRBJ1-6
V gene: TRBV6-2/TRBV6-3
CDR3 DNA: TGTGCCAGCAGTCCACGGGGGCAGGGATCTTCACCCCTCCACTTT
CDR3 protein: CASSPRGQGSSPLHF

clone size: NA
D gene: NA
J gene: TRBJ2-3
V gene: TRBV28
CDR3 DNA: TGTGCCAGCAGTGAAGATAATTTAGCAGATACGCAGTATTTT
CDR3 protein: CASSEDNLADTQYF

clone size: NA
D gene: TRBD2
J gene: TRBJ2-3
V gene: TRBV9
CDR3 DNA: TGTGCCAGTGGGGGAGCGGGATCTAGCACAGATACGCAGTATTTT
CDR3 protein: CASGGAGSSTDTQYF

clone size: NA
D gene: NA
J gene: TRBJ1-2
V gene: TRBV30
CDR3 DNA: TGTGCCTGGAGTGTACTCAGTGGCTACACCTTC
CDR3 protein: CAWSVLSGYTF

clone size: NA
D gene: NA
J gene: TRBJ1-5
V gene: TRBV29-1
CDR3 DNA: TGCAGCGTTGCGGGAGCCGAGGCAAAGCCCCAGCATTTT
CDR3 protein: CSVAGAEAKPQHF

clone size: NA
D gene: NA
J gene: TRBJ1-4
V gene: TRBV20-1
CDR3 DNA: TGCAGTGCCAGACCGGGTCATACTAATGAAAAACTGTTTTTT
CDR3 protein: CSARPGHTNEKLFF

clone size: few
D gene: NA
J gene: TRBJ1-5
V gene: TRBV30
CDR3 DNA: TGTGCCTGGAGTCCCGGGATTGATCAGCCCCAGCATTTT
CDR3 protein: CAWSPGIDQPQHF

clone size: many
D gene: NA
J gene: TRBJ1-2
V gene: TRBV6-5
CDR3 DNA: TGTGCCAGCAGCCGACTACCCCGGGACTATGGCTACACCTTC
CDR3 protein: CASSRLPRDYGYTF

clone size: few
D gene: NA
J gene: TRBJ2-7
V gene: TRBV9
CDR3 DNA: TGTGCCAGCAGCGTAGCTCAGGGGCTCGAGCAGTACTTC
CDR3 protein: CASSVAQGLEQYF

clone size: NA
D gene: TRBD2
J gene: TRBJ2-5
V gene: TRBV11-3
CDR3 DNA: TGTGCCAGCAGCTCCAACCGGGGGGGGCTAGAGACCCAGTACTTC
CDR3 protein: CASSSNRGGLETQYF

clone size: NA
D gene: NA
J gene: TRBJ2-7
V gene: TRBV7-2
CDR3 DNA: TGTGCCAGCAGCTCCCTGGGGCTTACGAAAGAGCAGTACTTC
CDR3 protein: CASSSLGLTKEQYF

clone size: NA
D gene: NA
J gene: TRBJ2-1
V gene: TRBV6-8
CDR3 DNA: TGTGCCAGCAGGTTCCTCCCGGGGGGCAACTACAGTGAGCAGTTCTTC
CDR3 protein: CASRFLPGGNYSEQFF

clone size: NA
D gene: NA
J gene: TRBJ1-2
V gene: TRBV6-1
CDR3 DNA: TGTGCCAGCAGTGAAGTGAAACAGGGACGATACACCTTC
CDR3 protein: CASSEVKQGRYTF

clone size: few
D gene: TRBD1
J gene: TRBJ2-7
V gene: TRBV12-3/TRBV12-4
CDR3 DNA: TGTGCCAGCAGACAGTCCCGGGACAGGGAACAGTACTTC
CDR3 protein: CASRQSRDREQYF

clone size: NA
D gene: NA
J gene: TRBJ1-1
V gene: TRBV7-8
CDR3 DNA: TGTGCCAGCAGCTCCCAATCACCCTCGCTGGGCACTGAAGCTTTCTTT
CDR3 protein: CASSSQSPSLGTEAFF

clone size: NA
D gene: NA
J gene: TRBJ2-7
V gene: TRBV15
CDR3 DNA: TGTGCCACCAGCCAAAGTATAGTCAACTACGAGCAGTACTTC
CDR3 protein: CATSQSIVNYEQYF

clone size: NA
D gene: NA
J gene: TRBJ2-1
V gene: TRBV4-3
CDR3 DNA: TGCGCCAGCAGCCAAGATTGGGGTGTGAACACTGAAGCTTTCTTC
CDR3 protein: CASSQDWGVNTEAFF

clone size: NA
D gene: NA
J gene: TRBJ2-7
V gene: TRBV5-1
CDR3 DNA: TGCGCCAGCAGCTTGGGTGGCCAGGTCACCTACGAGCAGTACTTC
CDR3 protein: CASSLGGQVTYEQYF

clone size: NA
D gene: NA
J gene: TRBJ2-5
V gene: TRBV20-1
CDR3 DNA: TGCAGTGCTAGAAGGGCGGGAAGGGAGACCCAGTACTTC
CDR3 protein: CSARRAGRETQYF